This TCR beta chain comes out of a study of CD8+ T cells in alopecia areata. Study-level background: Treated patients were dosed with oral tofacitinib, taking 5 to 10 mg twice daily. Findings and limits, study-wide: Normal skin contains resident alphabeta T cells, and these are also sequenced in scalp samples.

Described treatment: oral pan-JAK inhibitor, 5-10 mg twice daily. Concerning this clone itself: Its specificity is not known.

The CDR3 extends over 14 amino acids. The V and J ends lost 5 bases and 1 base respectively, with 10 bases between them. Germline V CDR1 and CDR2: SGHTA, FQGNSA. cDNA prepared by RNA extraction and subsequent reverse transcription served as the template for sequencing. The repertoire was sequenced with immunoSEQ multiplex PCR; TCRdb's copy has only in-frame clones and lacks some. The sample records fewer than 250,000 clones, 60% to 70% being singletons. This TCR was sampled from a human donor with alopecia areata. The sample in question was CD4+ T cells sorted from blood, obtained at week 4, from a patient treated with tofacitinib. This chain links TRBV7-2 with TRBJ2-3; D is ambiguous. CDR3 sequence (DNA): TGTGCCAGCAGCCGCCGGGCAGGCACAGATACGCAGTATTTT. This translates into CASSRRAGTDTQYF.